This TCR beta chain was captured in a study of blood T cell repertoires in COVID-19. About the research overall: Samples taken during acute and convalescent COVID-19 were collected in the United States, Italy and Spain. Sample material is recorded as cDNA or gDNA derived from T cells, B-cell-depleted T cells, or PBMCs.

This CDR3 has 15 amino acids. The germline gives CDR1 SGDLS, CDR2 YYNGEE. V was shortened by 0 bases and J by 1 base, with 8 bases between the two germline ends. Per the study methods: Reference gene primers were amplified, and this amplification served to estimate nucleated cell counts. Only in-frame clones appear in the TCRdb table, and some are missing; sequencing was by immunoSEQ multiplex PCR. V and J calls and clone size are those listed in that table; D and trimming were worked out from the DNA. The sample shows about 85,000 clones, about four fifths of them seen only once. This TCR derives from a human donor in a cohort sampled during active COVID-19. The V and J genes are TRBV9 and TRBJ2-1; D is perhaps TRBD1 (6 bases). Sequencing was performed on peripheral blood. The CDR3 DNA is TGTGCCAGCAGCGTAGGGGGACAATCCTACAATGAGCAGTTCTTC. Protein: CASSVGGQSYNEQFF.